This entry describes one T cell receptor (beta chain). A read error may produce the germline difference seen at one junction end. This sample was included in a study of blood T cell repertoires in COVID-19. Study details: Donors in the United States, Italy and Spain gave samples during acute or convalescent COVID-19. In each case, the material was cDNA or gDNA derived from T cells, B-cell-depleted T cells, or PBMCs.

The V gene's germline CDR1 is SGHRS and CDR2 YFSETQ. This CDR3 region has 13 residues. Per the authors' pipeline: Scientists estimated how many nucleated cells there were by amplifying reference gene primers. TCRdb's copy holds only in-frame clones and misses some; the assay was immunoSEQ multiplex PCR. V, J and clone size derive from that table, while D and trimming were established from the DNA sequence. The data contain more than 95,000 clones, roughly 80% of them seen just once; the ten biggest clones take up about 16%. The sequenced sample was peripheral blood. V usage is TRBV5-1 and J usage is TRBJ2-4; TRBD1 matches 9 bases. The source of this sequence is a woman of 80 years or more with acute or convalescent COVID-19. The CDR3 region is CASSLAGDRAYRF. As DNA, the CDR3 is TGCGCCAGCAGCTTGGCCGGGGACAGGGCCTACCGTTTC.